These 27 T cell receptor beta chains were all obtained from the same sample, sequenced in a study of T cells after yellow fever vaccination. TCRdb re-analysed the 5' RACE reads in MiXCR, keeping a single row per CDR3 protein. The sample consists of 45,000 to 60,000 distinct CDR3 sequences, more than 6.5% of them appearing once. The sample consisted of CD8+ T cells not binding an NS4B(214-222) dextramer, sorted from PBMCs, taken roughly 45 days after the first yellow fever vaccination. These receptors were collected from a young man who received the YFV17D yellow fever vaccine.

Ten or more counts support this clonotype. CDR3 nucleotides: TGCAGCGTTGAAGATCCTGGCAGCTTCTATGGCTACACCTTC. This codes for CSVEDPGSFYGYTF. V usage is TRBV29-1 and J usage is TRBJ1-2, with D uncertain. Germline values: CDR1 SQVTM, CDR2 ANQGSEA. The V end lost 0 bases, the J end lost 4 bases, and 12 bases lay between the germline ends. The CDR3 contains 14 residues.

This clonotype was seen a few times. V is TRBV4-1 and J is TRBJ2-7; tentative D call: TRBD2 (7 bases). V was shortened by 3 bases and J by 6 bases, with 12 bases between the two germline ends. There are 13 residues in the CDR3. Germline CDR1 and CDR2: MGHRA and YSYEKL. This CDR3 reads CASSQEGGGEQYV. The CDR3 DNA follows: TGCGCCAGCAGCCAGGAGGGGGGGGGCGAGCAGTACGTC.

This clonotype was counted ten times or more. The rearrangement joins TRBV6-1 to TRBJ2-2, with a weak D call TRBD1 (5 bases). CDR1 MNHNS and CDR2 SASEGT come from the germline V gene. The CDR3 runs 14 residues. V was cut by 6 bases and J by 2 bases, with 10 bases left in between. In nucleotides, the CDR3 is TGTGCCAGCAGGGGCAGGGCCAACACCGGGGAGCTGTTTTTT. Its translation: CASRGRANTGELFF.

This clonotype showed up just a few times. This CDR3 is CATSPGQVNYGYTF. The CDR3 DNA reads TGTGCCACCAGCCCGGGACAGGTCAACTATGGCTACACCTTC. The rearrangement links TRBV24-1 to TRBJ1-2, with TRBD1 identical over 8 bases. This CDR3 has 14 residues. The germline V gene has CDR1 KGHDR and CDR2 SFDVKD. The junction had 5 bases not matched to a gene; V was cut back by 7 bases and J by 2 bases.

This clonotype was seen ten or more times. This rearrangement joins TRBV6-5 to TRBJ2-7; D gene ambiguous. Germline V lookup: CDR1 MNHEY, CDR2 SVGAGI. The CDR3 is 13 amino acids. Trimming removed 4 bases at V and 0 bases at J, with 7 bases between. The CDR3 is CASSSTFSYEQYV. CDR3 sequence (DNA): TGTGCCAGCAGTTCGACATTCTCCTACGAGCAGTACGTC.

The CDR3 DNA is TGTGCCAGCAGCCCACGGACAGGGAGGACCGGGGAGCTGTTTTTT. It is translated as CASSPRTGRTGELFF. The chain joins TRBV7-9 to TRBJ2-2, with 8 bases aligning to TRBD1. Per germline, CDR1 SEHNR and CDR2 FQNEAQ (reference sequence). The CDR3 loop spans 15 amino acids. The junction had 7 bases not matched to a gene; V was cut back by 5 bases and J by 5 bases.

In its sample, this clonotype was seen many times. The rearrangement uses TRBV5-1 and TRBJ2-7; tentatively, D is TRBD2 (7 bases). The ends were cut back, 1 base at V and 0 bases at J, with 14 bases in the middle. The CDR3 spans 16 residues. The germline V gene has CDR1 SGHRS and CDR2 YFSETQ. CDR3 nucleotide sequence: TGCGCCAGCAGCTTGCTTGGGGGGGCACTCTCCTACGAGCAGTACTTC. Protein: CASSLLGGALSYEQYF.

The sample holds many counts of this clonotype. V gene TRBV6-2 or TRBV6-3 combines with J gene TRBJ2-7; no reliable D call. The CDR3 is 16 residues long. Germline loops: CDR1 MNHEY, CDR2 SVGEGT. V was cut by 8 bases and J by 0 bases, with 20 bases left in between. CDR3 region: CASEWRQTSLSYEQYF. The CDR3 region has the DNA TGTGCCAGCGAATGGCGCCAGACTTCACTCTCCTACGAGCAGTACTTC.

The chain recombines TRBV4-1 with TRBJ2-1; a possible D gene is TRBD2 (6 bases). V was pared by 0 bases and J by 5 bases, with 11 bases between. CDR1 is MGHRA, CDR2 YSYEKL, per germline. The CDR3 extends over 15 amino acids. CDR3: CASSQESGEDNEQFF. The CDR3, as DNA: TGCGCCAGCAGCCAAGAATCGGGGGAAGACAATGAGCAGTTCTTC.

The table lists this clonotype with a few counts. The CDR3 bases are TGTGCCATCAGTGGGACTAGCGGATACAATGAGCAGTTCTTC. Its protein is CAISGTSGYNEQFF. This chain joins TRBV10-3 and TRBJ2-1, with 10 positions matching TRBD2. The CDR3 is 14 amino acids. The V and J ends lost 4 bases and 4 bases, in that order; junction bases with no gene match: 1. Germline assignment: CDR1 ENHRY and CDR2 SYGVKD.

This clonotype was seen ten or more times. The gene calls are TRBV20-1 and TRBJ1-2; D is unclear. Germline CDR1 DFQATT, CDR2 SNEGSKA (reference sequence). V dropped 0 bases and J dropped 3 bases, with 8 bases sitting between them. The CDR3 is 13 residues long. The CDR3 sequence is CSARDLGDYGYTF. CDR3 DNA sequence: TGCAGTGCTAGAGATCTGGGAGACTATGGCTACACCTTC.

As for this clonotype: A much more abundant neighbour one base away suggests this may be a read error. The CDR3 DNA reads TGTGCCAGCAGTCTCCCTCTGGAGACCCAGTACTTC. Its translation: CASSLPLETQYF. This chain connects TRBV6-1 to TRBJ2-5; no definite D call. The germline V gene has CDR1 MNHNS and CDR2 SASEGT. V lost 5 bases and J lost 5, with 9 bases in between. This CDR3 is 12 amino acids long.

At least ten counts were recorded for this clonotype. The rearrangement uses TRBV12-3 or TRBV12-4 and TRBJ2-3; TRBD2 matches at 9 bases. V dropped 8 bases and J dropped 1; count of bases not matched to a gene: 7. The CDR3 extends over 15 amino acids. CDR3 nucleotides: TGTGCCAGCCGGGCCGAGCGGGGGGGCACAGATACGCAGTATTTT. This codes for CASRAERGGTDTQYF.

This clonotype showed up just a few times. The chain has TRBV15 and TRBJ1-1, with D unclear. Germline CDR1 is LNHNV and CDR2 is YYDKDF (reference sequence). The CDR3 spans 16 residues. Trimming pared 0 bases from V and 8 bases from J, leaving 19 bases between. CDR3 bases: TGTGCCACCAGCAGAGATCACAGTGGGCGGAACTTAGAAGCTTTCTTT. Residues: CATSRDHSGRNLEAFF.

This clonotype was detected only a few times. The V gene is TRBV9, the J gene TRBJ1-3; TRBD1 matches at 7 bases. The CDR3 has 19 residues. Germline V CDR1 and CDR2: SGDLS, YYNGEE. J was trimmed by 0 bases and V by 4 bases; bases with no gene match: 16. In DNA, the CDR3 is TGTGCCAGCAGCCTACGACCAGCGACAGGGACACACTCTGGAAACACCATATATTTT. It is translated as CASSLRPATGTHSGNTIYF.

This chain uses TRBV27 with TRBJ1-2; D not certain. The CDR3 runs 12 residues. V lost 5 bases and J lost 7, with 11 bases in between. Germline-derived CDR1 and CDR2 are MNHEY and SMNVEV (reference sequence). This CDR3 reads CASSDYLSGYTF. The CDR3 region has the DNA TGTGCCAGCAGTGATTATTTGAGTGGCTACACCTTC.

The chain combines TRBV7-3 with TRBJ2-3, with D perhaps TRBD1 (5 bases). CDR1 and CDR2 (germline): SGHTA, FQGTGA. The germline V and J ends were trimmed by 4 bases and 14 bases, with 16 bases remaining between them. The CDR3 is 12 amino acids. The CDR3 DNA reads TGTGCCAGCAGCTCCTTGGGCAGGGTATGGTATTTT. Translated: CASSSLGRVWYF. Full variable domain (remainder filled in from reference TRBV7-3 and TRBJ2-3): GAGVSQTPSNKVTEKGKYVELRCDPISGHTALYWYRQSLGQGPEFLIYFQGTGAADDSGLPNDRFFAVRPEGSVSTLKIQRTERGDSAVYLCASSSLGRVWYFGPGTRLTVL.

This clonotype came up a few times. The chain joins TRBV7-9 to TRBJ2-1; 7 nucleotides align to TRBD1. Germline V gene lookup returns CDR1 SEHNR and CDR2 FQNEAQ (reference sequence). The J segment lost 0 bases and the V segment lost 2 bases, leaving 7 bases of the junction unmatched. There are 17 residues in the CDR3. As DNA, the CDR3 is TGTGCCAGCAGCTTAACCCCTGGACAGGTCTCCTACAATGAGCAGTTCTTC. Amino acid sequence: CASSLTPGQVSYNEQFF.

Only a few counts were recorded for this clonotype. This sequence joins TRBV15 and TRBJ2-2; D is possibly TRBD2 (6 bases). Trimming left V 1 base short and J 3 bases short, with 6 bases between. CDR1 and CDR2 (germline): LNHNV, YYDKDF (reference sequence). This CDR3 has 14 residues. In DNA, the CDR3 is TGTGCCACCAGCAGAGGGGGGGACACCGGGGAGCTGTTTTTT. It is translated as CATSRGGDTGELFF.

This clonotype was seen repeatedly, ten times or more. The V and J genes are TRBV4-3 and TRBJ2-6, with D perhaps matching TRBD2 (5 bases). The V gene's germline CDR1 is LGHNA and CDR2 YSLEER. Trimming took 3 bases from V and 2 from J, leaving 11 bases between them. The CDR3 runs 16 residues. For the CDR3, the DNA is TGCGCCAGCAGCCAGGTGTCCGGGACTGGGGCCAACGTCCTGACTTTC. Protein sequence: CASSQVSGTGANVLTF.

Many counts were recorded for this clonotype. The rearrangement uses TRBV13 and TRBJ1-1; D gene ambiguous. Germline V lookup: CDR1 PRHDT, CDR2 FYEKMQ (reference sequence). With 2 bases removed from V and 7 bases from J, the gap between germline ends came to 11 bases. The CDR3 covers 13 residues. CDR3 protein: CASSLIGESEAFF. The CDR3 DNA sequence: TGTGCCAGCAGCTTAATCGGGGAGAGTGAAGCTTTCTTT.

This clonotype appeared many times. The rearrangement links TRBV4-3 to TRBJ2-3; 9 bases align to TRBD2. This CDR3 region has 18 residues. CDR1 is LGHNA and CDR2 is YSLEER in the germline V gene. The J segment lost 6 bases and the V segment lost 0 bases, leaving 13 bases of the junction unmatched. CDR3 DNA: TGCGCCAGCAGCCAAGAAGTTGGAGCGGGGGGCTATGGGGATACGCAGTATTTT. It codes for CASSQEVGAGGYGDTQYF.

The CDR3 region is CASSQDSGGYADTQYF. As DNA, the CDR3 is TGCGCCAGCAGCCAAGACTCAGGGGGTTACGCAGATACGCAGTATTTT. V is TRBV4-1 and J is TRBJ2-3; 7 bases align to TRBD1. V lost 0 bases, J lost 4 bases, and 7 bases stayed unmatched. Germline V gene sequence: CDR1 MGHRA, CDR2 YSYEKL. CDR3 length equals 16 residues.

The chain joins TRBV6-5 to TRBJ1-1; a weak D match, TRBD1 (5 bases). In germline, CDR1 is MNHEY, CDR2 SVGAGI. Deletions cut 0 bases from V and 8 bases from J, with 7 bases between. The CDR3 is 12 residues long. The CDR3 coding sequence is TGTGCCAGCAGTTACTCGGGGGTAGAAGCTTTCTTT. As protein: CASSYSGVEAFF.

This clonotype was counted many times. The J gene is TRBJ1-6, the V gene TRBV5-1, with a possible D match to TRBD1 (6 bases). The CDR3 runs to 15 residues. V shed 1 base and J shed 9 bases, with 14 bases lying between them. The germline CDR1 and CDR2 sequences are SGHRS and YFSETQ. The CDR3 loop is CASSLFGQRGSPLHF. CDR3 DNA: TGCGCCAGCAGCTTGTTCGGACAGCGGGGTTCACCCCTCCACTTT.

In its sample, this clonotype was seen many times. The chain uses TRBV13 and TRBJ2-2; D not certain. Germline CDR1 and CDR2: PRHDT and FYEKMQ (reference sequence). The CDR3 is 11 residues long. The V and J ends lost 3 bases and 4 bases respectively, with 0 bases between them. The CDR3 bases are TGTGCCAGCAGCTTCACCGGGGAGCTGTTTTTT. Translation: CASSFTGELFF.

In its sample, this clonotype was seen many times. V and J are TRBV29-1 and TRBJ2-6, with D possibly being TRBD2 (6 bases). CDR1 is SQVTM, CDR2 ANQGSEA, per germline. CDR3 length: 17 residues. Trimming removed 1 base at V and 1 base at J, with 14 bases between. The CDR3 reads CSVEVASVESGANVLTF. Written as DNA, the CDR3 is TGCAGCGTTGAAGTAGCTAGCGTTGAGTCTGGGGCCAACGTCCTGACTTTC.